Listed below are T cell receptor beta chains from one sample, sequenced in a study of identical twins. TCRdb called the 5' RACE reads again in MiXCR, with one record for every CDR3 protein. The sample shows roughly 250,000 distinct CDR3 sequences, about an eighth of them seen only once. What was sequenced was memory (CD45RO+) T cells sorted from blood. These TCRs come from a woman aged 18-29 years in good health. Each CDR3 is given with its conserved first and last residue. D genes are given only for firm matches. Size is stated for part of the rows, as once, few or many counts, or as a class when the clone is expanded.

cdr3_nt: TGTGCCAGCAGTTCCCGACAGGGTAGGTACGAGCAGTACTTC
cdr3_aa: CASSSRQGRYEQYF
j_call: TRBJ2-7
d_call: TRBD1
clone_size: -
v_call: TRBV12-3/TRBV12-4

cdr3_nt: TGTGCCATCAGTGGGGGGATCAGGGGGCAGCCCCAGCATTTT
cdr3_aa: CAISGGIRGQPQHF
j_call: TRBJ1-5
d_call: TRBD1
clone_size: few
v_call: TRBV10-3

cdr3_nt: TGTGCCATCAGGACCGTAGCGGGGACCTACAATGAGCAGTTCTTC
cdr3_aa: CAIRTVAGTYNEQFF
j_call: TRBJ2-1
d_call: TRBD2
clone_size: few
v_call: TRBV10-3

cdr3_nt: TGTGCCAGCAGTCCCCCGGGGAGGGTAAGCACAGATACGCAGTATTTT
cdr3_aa: CASSPPGRVSTDTQYF
j_call: TRBJ2-3
d_call: TRBD2
clone_size: -
v_call: TRBV28

cdr3_nt: TGTGCCAGCAGCTTAGCCCTCCCAGGGAGCACCATATATTTT
cdr3_aa: CASSLALPGSTIYF
j_call: TRBJ1-3
d_call: -
clone_size: -
v_call: TRBV11-2

cdr3_nt: TGTGCCAGCAATTATGGTATAGGGGGCTCCCAGCCCCAGCATTTT
cdr3_aa: CASNYGIGGSQPQHF
j_call: TRBJ1-5
d_call: TRBD1
clone_size: -
v_call: TRBV6-2/TRBV6-3

cdr3_nt: TGTGCCAGCAGTTCAGCGGGAGCGAAAGAGACCCAGTACTTC
cdr3_aa: CASSSAGAKETQYF
j_call: TRBJ2-5
d_call: TRBD2
clone_size: few
v_call: TRBV6-5

cdr3_nt: TGTGCCAGCAGCTTTCAACTAGTAGCAGAGACCCAGTACTTC
cdr3_aa: CASSFQLVAETQYF
j_call: TRBJ2-5
d_call: -
clone_size: -
v_call: TRBV7-2

cdr3_nt: TGTGCCAGCAGTGCCCGTGGTCAGGGGTCAGATACGCAGTATTTT
cdr3_aa: CASSARGQGSDTQYF
j_call: TRBJ2-3
d_call: -
clone_size: -
v_call: TRBV25-1

cdr3_nt: TGTGCCAGTAGTATAACGACAGGGCCGACTCTGGAGACCCAGTACTTC
cdr3_aa: CASSITTGPTLETQYF
j_call: TRBJ2-5
d_call: TRBD1
clone_size: -
v_call: TRBV19

cdr3_nt: TGTGCCAGCTCATTACAGAAGTCTAATGAAAAACTGTTTTTT
cdr3_aa: CASSLQKSNEKLFF
j_call: TRBJ1-4
d_call: -
clone_size: many
v_call: TRBV18

cdr3_nt: TGTGCCAGCAGTTACTCGCCCGGGAACTATGGCTACACCTTC
cdr3_aa: CASSYSPGNYGYTF
j_call: TRBJ1-2
d_call: -
clone_size: few
v_call: TRBV6-5

cdr3_nt: TGTGCCAGCAGCTTAGTTTCGGGGATGAATCAGCCCCAGCATTTT
cdr3_aa: CASSLVSGMNQPQHF
j_call: TRBJ1-5
d_call: -
clone_size: few
v_call: TRBV7-2

cdr3_nt: TGTGCCAGCAGCCCTCGGGACAGGGGAGACACTGAAGCTTTCTTT
cdr3_aa: CASSPRDRGDTEAFF
j_call: TRBJ1-1
d_call: TRBD1
clone_size: -
v_call: TRBV3-1

cdr3_nt: TGTGCCAGCGGAAAAGGGAAGTCCTACGAGCAGTACTTC
cdr3_aa: CASGKGKSYEQYF
j_call: TRBJ2-7
d_call: -
clone_size: -
v_call: TRBV7-8

cdr3_nt: TGTGCCAGCAGCTCCGGACAGGCCTATGGCTACACCTTC
cdr3_aa: CASSSGQAYGYTF
j_call: TRBJ1-2
d_call: TRBD1
clone_size: -
v_call: TRBV12-3/TRBV12-4

cdr3_nt: TGTGCCAGCAGCTTAGCAAAGAGTAGCGGGAGGGCGGGGGAGCAGTACTTC
cdr3_aa: CASSLAKSSGRAGEQYF
j_call: TRBJ2-7
d_call: TRBD2
clone_size: -
v_call: TRBV7-2

cdr3_nt: TGTGCCATCAGTTCCGTAGCGGGAGTCTCCTACAATGAGCAGTTCTTC
cdr3_aa: CAISSVAGVSYNEQFF
j_call: TRBJ2-1
d_call: TRBD2
clone_size: few
v_call: TRBV10-3

cdr3_nt: TGTGCCAGCAGCAGACATCCGGGAACTGAAGCTTTCTTT
cdr3_aa: CASSRHPGTEAFF
j_call: TRBJ1-1
d_call: -
clone_size: many
v_call: TRBV6-6

cdr3_nt: TGTGCCATCAGTGAGCAGGGGCTTGGGGCCAACGTCCTGACTTTC
cdr3_aa: CAISEQGLGANVLTF
j_call: TRBJ2-6
d_call: -
clone_size: few
v_call: TRBV10-3

cdr3_nt: TGTGCCAGCAAGGGAAGCTCTGAAGCTTTCTTT
cdr3_aa: CASKGSSEAFF
j_call: TRBJ1-1
d_call: -
clone_size: medium-sized
v_call: TRBV3-1

cdr3_nt: TGTGCCAGCAGTGTATCAGCCAACACTGAAGCTTTCTTT
cdr3_aa: CASSVSANTEAFF
j_call: TRBJ1-1
d_call: -
clone_size: few
v_call: TRBV2

cdr3_nt: TGTGCCAGCAGCTACAGGGTCTCCAATCAGCCCCAGCATTTT
cdr3_aa: CASSYRVSNQPQHF
j_call: TRBJ1-5
d_call: -
clone_size: few
v_call: TRBV7-2

cdr3_nt: TGTGCCAGCAGCCACGGAGGCAGGGGGGTTCTCGGACTGTTTTTT
cdr3_aa: CASSHGGRGVLGLFF
j_call: TRBJ1-4
d_call: TRBD1
clone_size: few
v_call: TRBV12-3/TRBV12-4

cdr3_nt: TGTGCCATCAGCCCACTAGCGGAAAACACCGGGGAGCTGTTTTTT
cdr3_aa: CAISPLAENTGELFF
j_call: TRBJ2-2
d_call: TRBD2
clone_size: -
v_call: TRBV10-3

cdr3_nt: TGTGCCAGCAGCTTAGAGGGGGGCTCTATCGGTGAGCAGTTCTTC
cdr3_aa: CASSLEGGSIGEQFF
j_call: TRBJ2-1
d_call: -
clone_size: few
v_call: TRBV11-2

cdr3_nt: TGCAGTGCTAGCCAAAAACTAGGGACTAGCGGGTCCGATGAGCAGTTCTTC
cdr3_aa: CSASQKLGTSGSDEQFF
j_call: TRBJ2-1
d_call: TRBD2
clone_size: few
v_call: TRBV20-1

cdr3_nt: TGTGCCAGCAGTATCAACCCGACAGGGCTCGAGCAGTACTTC
cdr3_aa: CASSINPTGLEQYF
j_call: TRBJ2-7
d_call: TRBD1
clone_size: few
v_call: TRBV27

cdr3_nt: TGTGCCAGCAGTGTAGGACAGGGGGACTATGGCTACACCTTC
cdr3_aa: CASSVGQGDYGYTF
j_call: TRBJ1-2
d_call: TRBD1
clone_size: many
v_call: TRBV25-1

cdr3_nt: TGCAGCGTTGGATTCCCCCCCGGGGAGCTGTTTTTT
cdr3_aa: CSVGFPPGELFF
j_call: TRBJ2-2
d_call: -
clone_size: many
v_call: TRBV29-1

cdr3_nt: TGTGCCAGCTCACCCCAGGGGAGGGTGGAGTATGAAGCTTTCTTT
cdr3_aa: CASSPQGRVEYEAFF
j_call: TRBJ1-1
d_call: -
clone_size: -
v_call: TRBV18

cdr3_nt: TGCGCCAGCAGTGACCCCGGACGGACTGAAGCTTTCTTT
cdr3_aa: CASSDPGRTEAFF
j_call: TRBJ1-1
d_call: -
clone_size: many
v_call: TRBV10-1

cdr3_nt: TGTGCCACCAGCAGAGATTACAAGAACACCGGGGAGCTGTTTTTT
cdr3_aa: CATSRDYKNTGELFF
j_call: TRBJ2-2
d_call: -
clone_size: few
v_call: TRBV15

cdr3_nt: TGTGCCAGCAGCCCATTGCAGGGAAACGGCACCGGGGAGCTGTTTTTT
cdr3_aa: CASSPLQGNGTGELFF
j_call: TRBJ2-2
d_call: -
clone_size: few
v_call: TRBV14

cdr3_nt: TGTGCCAGCAGCACGACCCCCGGGACTAGCGGGGGTCCGCAGTATTTT
cdr3_aa: CASSTTPGTSGGPQYF
j_call: TRBJ2-3
d_call: TRBD2
clone_size: -
v_call: TRBV9

cdr3_nt: TGTGCCAGCAACCCAGCGGGGAATCGGGGGGAGCTGTTTTTT
cdr3_aa: CASNPAGNRGELFF
j_call: TRBJ2-2
d_call: TRBD2
clone_size: few
v_call: TRBV9

cdr3_nt: TGTGCCAGCAGTGAAGTGGGGGTACGAAACTATGGCTACACCTTC
cdr3_aa: CASSEVGVRNYGYTF
j_call: TRBJ1-2
d_call: -
clone_size: -
v_call: TRBV6-1

cdr3_nt: TGTGCCAGCAGCTTAGTAACAGGGGACACAGATACGCAGTATTTT
cdr3_aa: CASSLVTGDTDTQYF
j_call: TRBJ2-3
d_call: TRBD1
clone_size: many
v_call: TRBV7-2

cdr3_nt: TGCGCCAGCAGCTTGACGGTAGCCACTGAAGCTTTCTTT
cdr3_aa: CASSLTVATEAFF
j_call: TRBJ1-1
d_call: -
clone_size: few
v_call: TRBV5-1

cdr3_nt: TGCGCCAGCAGCCTCCGAGGGACTAGCGGGAGCGCAGATACGCAGTATTTT
cdr3_aa: CASSLRGTSGSADTQYF
j_call: TRBJ2-3
d_call: TRBD2
clone_size: -
v_call: TRBV4-3

cdr3_nt: TGTGCCAGCAGCTGGGGGGGGACCTATCCCTTGGGCGAGCAGTACTTC
cdr3_aa: CASSWGGTYPLGEQYF
j_call: TRBJ2-7
d_call: TRBD2
clone_size: -
v_call: TRBV7-8

cdr3_nt: TGTGCCTCGGGACTAGCTGCTGAGCAGTACTTC
cdr3_aa: CASGLAAEQYF
j_call: TRBJ2-7
d_call: TRBD2
clone_size: few
v_call: TRBV30

cdr3_nt: TGCGCCAGCACATCCGGGACCAACACAGATACGCAGTATTTT
cdr3_aa: CASTSGTNTDTQYF
j_call: TRBJ2-3
d_call: -
clone_size: many
v_call: TRBV5-1

cdr3_nt: TGTGCCAGTAGTATAGGACTAGCGGGGAATGAGCAGTTCTTC
cdr3_aa: CASSIGLAGNEQFF
j_call: TRBJ2-1
d_call: TRBD2
clone_size: few
v_call: TRBV19

cdr3_nt: TGTGCCAGTAGACGGATAACAGGGGATGAGCAGTTCTTC
cdr3_aa: CASRRITGDEQFF
j_call: TRBJ2-1
d_call: TRBD1
clone_size: -
v_call: TRBV19

cdr3_nt: TGTGCCAGCACTCCCCAAGGTTATACGCAGTATTTT
cdr3_aa: CASTPQGYTQYF
j_call: TRBJ2-3
d_call: -
clone_size: few
v_call: TRBV6-2/TRBV6-3

cdr3_nt: TGCAGTGCTAGAGATTCTAGCGGGATTGACTCCAATGAGCAGTTCTTC
cdr3_aa: CSARDSSGIDSNEQFF
j_call: TRBJ2-1
d_call: TRBD2
clone_size: few
v_call: TRBV20-1

cdr3_nt: TGTGCCAGCAGCTTAGAGGCGGGATTCTATGGCTACACCTTC
cdr3_aa: CASSLEAGFYGYTF
j_call: TRBJ1-2
d_call: -
clone_size: -
v_call: TRBV11-2

cdr3_nt: TGTGCCAGCAGACGCAGGGAAAGGGGGTCCTACGAGCAGTACTTC
cdr3_aa: CASRRRERGSYEQYF
j_call: TRBJ2-7
d_call: -
clone_size: -
v_call: TRBV6-1

cdr3_nt: TGCAGTGCTAAAGGACTAGCCTACGAGCAGTACTTC
cdr3_aa: CSAKGLAYEQYF
j_call: TRBJ2-7
d_call: TRBD2
clone_size: -
v_call: TRBV20-1

cdr3_nt: TGTGCCAGCAGACGAGGGGCCCTGGAGCAGTACTTC
cdr3_aa: CASRRGALEQYF
j_call: TRBJ2-7
d_call: -
clone_size: -
v_call: TRBV25-1

cdr3_nt: TGCAGTGCTAGTTCACTAGCGGCTAGCACAGATACGCAGTATTTT
cdr3_aa: CSASSLAASTDTQYF
j_call: TRBJ2-3
d_call: TRBD2
clone_size: many
v_call: TRBV20-1

cdr3_nt: TGTGCCAGCAGTGAATCGGCAGTCTATGGCTACACCTTC
cdr3_aa: CASSESAVYGYTF
j_call: TRBJ1-2
d_call: -
clone_size: -
v_call: TRBV6-1

cdr3_nt: TGTGCCAGCAGACTAGCGGGGTTGGATACGCAGTATTTT
cdr3_aa: CASRLAGLDTQYF
j_call: TRBJ2-3
d_call: TRBD2
clone_size: few
v_call: TRBV6-6

cdr3_nt: TGTGCCTGGAGTGTCCAGGTAGAGAGCAATCAGCCCCAGCATTTT
cdr3_aa: CAWSVQVESNQPQHF
j_call: TRBJ1-5
d_call: -
clone_size: few
v_call: TRBV30

cdr3_nt: TGCGCCAGCACAGTCGGGAATTCGAACACCGGGGAGCTGTTTTTT
cdr3_aa: CASTVGNSNTGELFF
j_call: TRBJ2-2
d_call: -
clone_size: few
v_call: TRBV5-1